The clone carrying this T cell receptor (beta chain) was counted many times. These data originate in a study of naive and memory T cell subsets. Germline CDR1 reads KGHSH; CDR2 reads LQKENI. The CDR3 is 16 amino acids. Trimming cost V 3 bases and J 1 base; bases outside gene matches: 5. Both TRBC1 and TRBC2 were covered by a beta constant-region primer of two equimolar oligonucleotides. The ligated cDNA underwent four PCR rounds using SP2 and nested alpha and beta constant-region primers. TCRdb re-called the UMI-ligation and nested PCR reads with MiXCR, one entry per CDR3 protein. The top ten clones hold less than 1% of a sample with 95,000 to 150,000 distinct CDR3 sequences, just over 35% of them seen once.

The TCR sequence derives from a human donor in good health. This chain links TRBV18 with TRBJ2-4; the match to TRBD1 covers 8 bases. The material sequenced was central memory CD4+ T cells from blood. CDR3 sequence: CASSPPNRGAKNIQYF. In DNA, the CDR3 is TGTGCCAGCTCACCCCCGAACAGGGGGGCCAAAAACATTCAGTACTTC. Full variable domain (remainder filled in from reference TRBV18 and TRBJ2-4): NAGVMQNPRHLVRRRGQEARLRCSPMKGHSHVYWYRQLPEEGLKFMVYLQKENIIDESGMPKERFSAEFPKEGPSILRIQQVVRGDSAAYFCASSPPNRGAKNIQYFGAGTRLSVL.